This is a list of T cell receptor beta chains from one sample in a study of cytomegalovirus exposure and HLA in healthy donors. Generated by immunoSEQ multiplex PCR, the TCRdb table keeps only in-frame clones and is missing some. This table has fewer than 150,000 clones, approximately 83% appearing once. The sequenced sample consisted of PBMCs. These receptors came from a man aged 40-49 years in good health and CMV-seronegative. Each CDR3 is given with its conserved first and last residue. D genes are given only for firm matches. Clone size appears in some rows only: once, few, many, or a class for an expanded clone.

J | D | V | size | DNA | CDR3
TRBJ2-7 | - | TRBV7-9 | - | TGTGCCAGCAGCTTTAACCGTAGCCCCTACGAGCAGTACTTC | CASSFNRSPYEQYF
TRBJ1-2 | - | TRBV6-1 | - | TGTGCCATCCTAGACGGGAACCTTAACTATGGCTACACCTTC | CAILDGNLNYGYTF
TRBJ1-1 | TRBD1 | TRBV19 | - | TGTGCCAGTAGTATCCGGACAGGGTGGAACACTGAAGCTTTCTTT | CASSIRTGWNTEAFF
TRBJ2-2 | - | TRBV2 | - | TGTGCCAGCTTTGGAGGGGAAGGGGAGCTGTTTTTT | CASFGGEGELFF
TRBJ1-1 | - | TRBV6-6 | - | TGTGCCAGCAGTTACTCGCGCACTGAAGCTTTCTTT | CASSYSRTEAFF
TRBJ2-4 | - | TRBV6-5 | - | TGTGCCAGCAGACAATTTAGAGGAGCCAAAAACATTCAGTACTTC | CASRQFRGAKNIQYF
TRBJ2-7 | TRBD1 | TRBV15 | - | TGTGCCACCTCGCGACAGGGAAGCTCCTACGAGCAGTACTTC | CATSRQGSSYEQYF
TRBJ2-3 | TRBD2 | TRBV6-5 | - | TGTGCCAGCAGTTCCTCTAGCGGGAGCACAGATACGCAGTATTTT | CASSSSSGSTDTQYF
TRBJ1-2 | TRBD1 | TRBV7-2 | - | TGTGCCAGCAGCTTAGCCGGGACAGGGAATGGCTACACCTTC | CASSLAGTGNGYTF
TRBJ2-3 | TRBD2 | TRBV30 | - | TGTGCCTGGACGGAGACTAGCGGTACAGATACGCAGTATTTT | CAWTETSGTDTQYF
TRBJ2-7 | TRBD1 | TRBV27 | - | TGTGCCAGCAGATGGACAGGGGAAGGGGACGAGCAGTACTTC | CASRWTGEGDEQYF
TRBJ2-7 | TRBD2 | TRBV9 | - | TGTGCCAGCAGCGTAGAGGCTAGCGGGAGTCGCGAGCAGTACTTC | CASSVEASGSREQYF
TRBJ1-1 | - | TRBV19 | - | TGTGCCAGTAGCCTTAACACTGAAGCTTTCTTT | CASSLNTEAFF
TRBJ1-1 | TRBD1 | TRBV4-2 | - | TGTGCCAGCAGCCAAGTCAGGGGGAAACCTGAAGCTTTCTTT | CASSQVRGKPEAFF
TRBJ1-1 | TRBD1 | TRBV10-3 | - | TGTGCCAGCGCCCCGCAGGGGGGTGAAGCTTTCTTT | CASAPQGGEAFF
TRBJ1-1 | - | TRBV5-6 | - | TGTGCCAGCAGCTTGTTATCGGGGAACACTGAAGCTTTCTTT | CASSLLSGNTEAFF
TRBJ2-3 | - | TRBV18 | - | TGTGCCAGCTCACCGCAGGCTAACTCAGATACGCAGTATTTT | CASSPQANSDTQYF
TRBJ2-2 | TRBD1 | TRBV4-2 | - | TGTGCCAGCAGCCACTCACCGGGACAGGGGAAAGACGGGGAGCTGTTTTTT | CASSHSPGQGKDGELFF
TRBJ1-5 | - | TRBV4-1 | - | TGCGCCAGCAGCCAAGATTGGGCAGTAGGTAATCAGCCCCAGCATTTT | CASSQDWAVGNQPQHF
TRBJ1-1 | - | TRBV14 | once | TGTGCCAGCAGCCATTCCGGGACTGTTGGAGCTTTCTTT | CASSHSGTVGAFF
TRBJ1-1 | TRBD1 | TRBV29-1 | few | TGCAGCGTTGAAGAATCCCCTCGGACAGGGAAAGCTTTCTTT | CSVEESPRTGKAFF
TRBJ2-7 | - | TRBV7-9 | - | TGTGCCAGCAGCTTAGAAGCTAGCTCCTACGAGCAGTACTTC | CASSLEASSYEQYF
TRBJ2-7 | - | TRBV6-5 | few | TGTGCCAGCAAAGGGGGAGCGAACTCCTACGAGCAGTACTTC | CASKGGANSYEQYF
TRBJ2-3 | TRBD2 | TRBV5-1 | - | TGCGCCAGCAGCGGCGGGAGGGCGGGGGGAGATACGCAGTATTTT | CASSGGRAGGDTQYF
TRBJ1-2 | TRBD1 | TRBV30 | - | TGTGCCTGGACAGGGGGCGAATCCGCTAACTATGGCTACACCTTC | CAWTGGESANYGYTF
TRBJ1-3 | - | TRBV2 | - | TGTGCCAGCAGGAGATTTTCCTCTGGAAACACCATATATTTT | CASRRFSSGNTIYF
TRBJ2-3 | TRBD2 | TRBV9 | - | TGTGCCAGCAGCGTAGACCGGGGGGGCACAGATACGCAGTATTTT | CASSVDRGGTDTQYF
TRBJ1-1 | TRBD1 | TRBV9 | once | TGTGCCAGCAGCGTCCTGACAGGGGGCACTGAAGCTTTCTTT | CASSVLTGGTEAFF
TRBJ2-5 | TRBD1 | TRBV6-1 | - | TGTGCCAGCAGCAAGACAGGGGGCCGAGAGACCCAGTACTTC | CASSKTGGRETQYF
TRBJ1-1 | - | TRBV6-1 | few | TGTGCCAGCAGCGTTAACATGAACACTGAAGCTTTCTTT | CASSVNMNTEAFF
TRBJ1-1 | TRBD1 | TRBV7-9 | - | TGTGCCAGCAGCTCAACAGGACAGGGTGGGTTTGTAGCTTTCTTT | CASSSTGQGGFVAFF
TRBJ1-2 | - | TRBV6-5 | - | TGTGCCAGCAGTTATGATGGAGGTGGCTCCTGGGGCTACACCTTC | CASSYDGGGSWGYTF
TRBJ2-5 | - | TRBV29-1 | - | TGCAGCGTTTCGGCTAGAGCACAAGAGACCCAGTACTTC | CSVSARAQETQYF
TRBJ2-3 | - | TRBV10-3 | few | TGTGCCATCCTGGGGGCAGGAGCCACAGATACGCAGTATTTT | CAILGAGATDTQYF
TRBJ2-7 | - | TRBV28 | - | TGTGCCAGCAGTCCCCAGGGCTACAACTTTTACGAGCAGTACTTC | CASSPQGYNFYEQYF
TRBJ2-7 | - | TRBV27 | - | TGTGCCAGCAGTTCGTCAGGGGGGTCCTACGAGCAGTACTTC | CASSSSGGSYEQYF
TRBJ2-7 | - | TRBV30 | - | TGTGCCCATGGAGGCAACTACGAGCAGTACTTC | CAHGGNYEQYF
TRBJ2-7 | - | TRBV6-6 | - | TGTGCCAGCAGCCCTCGGGTTGACGAGCAGTACTTC | CASSPRVDEQYF
TRBJ2-7 | TRBD2 | TRBV6-5 | - | TGTGCCAGCAGCACACTAGCGGGGGGAGCCGAGCAGTACTTC | CASSTLAGGAEQYF
TRBJ2-7 | - | TRBV5-4 | - | TGTGCCAGCAGCTTGTATAGTGGCTACGAGCAGTACTTC | CASSLYSGYEQYF
TRBJ2-7 | - | TRBV7-2 | once | TGTGCCAGCAGCTTAGCAGTCCCCCTAGCTGGCGAGCAGTACTTC | CASSLAVPLAGEQYF
TRBJ2-7 | TRBD1 | TRBV6-4 | once | TGTGCCAGCAGTGACTCCCTTCGGGACAGGGGGGAAAACGAGCAGTACTTC | CASSDSLRDRGENEQYF
TRBJ1-5 | - | TRBV27 | - | TGTGCCAGCAGTCCAATCGGGGGTAATCAGCCCCAGCATTTT | CASSPIGGNQPQHF
TRBJ2-7 | - | TRBV4-1 | once | TGCGCCAGCAGCCTAATAGACAGGAGTTACGAGCAGTACTTC | CASSLIDRSYEQYF
TRBJ2-7 | - | TRBV4-3 | few | TGCGCCAGCAGCCAAGAGGGGGCGTCCCTCGAGCAGTACTTC | CASSQEGASLEQYF
TRBJ2-1 | - | TRBV15 | - | TGTGCCACCAGCCGGGTCGGGGTGGCGTCGAGTGAGCAGTTCTTC | CATSRVGVASSEQFF
TRBJ1-1 | TRBD1 | TRBV11-3 | - | TGTGCCAGCAGCTTAGTGACAGGGGGCGTATTCACTGAAGCTTTCTTT | CASSLVTGGVFTEAFF
TRBJ2-1 | - | TRBV5-1 | - | TGCGCCAGCAGTATGGGGCAGGGCTCCTACAATGAGCAGTTCTTC | CASSMGQGSYNEQFF